The rows below give T cell receptor beta chains drawn from one sample of a study of T cell responses to AZD1222 COVID-19 vaccine. Libraries were prepared by immunoSEQ multiplex PCR; TCRdb keeps only in-frame clonotypes and omits some of them. The sample has fewer than 150,000 clones; roughly 90% are singletons. This specimen was peripheral blood, taken 28 days after the second AZD1222 dose. The source is an adult who received the AZD1222 COVID-19 vaccine. CDR3s include the opening cysteine and the closing phenylalanine or tryptophan. The order of the fields is CDR3 length, clone size, J gene, D gene, V gene, CDR3 DNA, CDR3 protein. D genes are given only for firm matches. Only part of the rows carry a size: once, few, many, or a class if the clone is expanded.

14 once TRBJ2-1 NA TRBV5-1 TGCGCCAGCAGCTTTTCGGGACTCCCAAATGAGCAGTTCTTC CASSFSGLPNEQFF
15 NA TRBJ2-7 NA TRBV28 TGTGCCAGCAACCCGGACACTCCTGGAAGCTACGAGCAGTACTTC CASNPDTPGSYEQYF
14 NA TRBJ1-1 NA TRBV29-1 TGCAGCGTTGTGAAGGGGACCATAAACACTGAAGCTTTCTTT CSVVKGTINTEAFF
15 NA TRBJ2-4 NA TRBV11-2 TGTGCCAGCAGCCCCCGCGAGCAGGGGAGGGACATTCAGTACTTC CASSPREQGRDIQYF
14 NA TRBJ2-1 TRBD2 TRBV5-1 TGCGCCAGCAGCTCGAATAGCGGGAGTAGTGAGCAGTTCTTC CASSSNSGSSEQFF
14 NA TRBJ2-3 NA TRBV10-3 TGTGCCATCAGTTCGGGAGTTCGCACAGATACGCAGTATTTT CAISSGVRTDTQYF
14 NA TRBJ2-1 NA TRBV4-1 TGCGCCAGCAGCCAAGAAGGAAAGGGAAACGAGCAGTTCTTC CASSQEGKGNEQFF
15 NA TRBJ1-6 TRBD1 TRBV6-5 TGTGCCAGCAGGCGACAGGGACCCTTTAATTCACCCCTCCACTTT CASRRQGPFNSPLHF
15 NA TRBJ2-7 TRBD2 TRBV7-9 TGTGCCAGCAGCAGGCCGGGACTAGGGCACTACGAGCAGTACTTC CASSRPGLGHYEQYF
14 NA TRBJ1-1 NA TRBV5-8 TGTGCCAGCAGCCCAGACCTGGGGTACACTGAAGCTTTCTTT CASSPDLGYTEAFF
13 NA TRBJ1-6 NA TRBV18 TGTGCCAGCTCCACAGGAGGGGATTCACCCCTCCACTTT CASSTGGDSPLHF